This TCR beta chain was recovered during a study of human T cells and chemical hapten exposure. This clonotype was seen many times. Regarding time point: patch test 1, 2 weeks after DPC sensitization. Treatment defined: therapeutic diphenylcyclopropenone sensitization with weekly scalp DPC. The J segment lost 8 bases and the V segment lost 4 bases, leaving 10 bases of the junction unmatched. The CDR3 spans 15 residues. Germline V gene data show CDR1 as SGHTA and CDR2 as FQGNSA. TCRdb re-called the RACE reads through MiXCR, storing one row per CDR3 protein. The table records approximately 100,000 distinct CDR3 sequences, 11% of them present only once.

This rearrangement joins TRBV7-2 to TRBJ2-1; 8 bases map to TRBD2. This material consisted of whole blood, taken in connection with sensitization to the hapten diphenylcyclopropenone (DPC). This clonotype was obtained from a woman between 40 and 50 years old with alopecia areata. Some clones in this sample may be carry-over from other donors' samples. The CDR3 DNA sequence: TGTGCCAGCAGCTCAGCGGGAGTCCCGTTTTATGAGCAGTTCTTC. Amino acids: CASSSAGVPFYEQFF. Filled out from reference TRBV7-2 and TRBJ2-1, the complete variable domain reads GAGVSQSPSNKVTEKGKDVELRCDPISGHTALYWYRQSLGQGLEFLIYFQGNSAPDKSGLPSDRFSAERTGGSVSTLTIQRTQQEDSAVYLCASSSAGVPFYEQFFGPGTRLTVL.